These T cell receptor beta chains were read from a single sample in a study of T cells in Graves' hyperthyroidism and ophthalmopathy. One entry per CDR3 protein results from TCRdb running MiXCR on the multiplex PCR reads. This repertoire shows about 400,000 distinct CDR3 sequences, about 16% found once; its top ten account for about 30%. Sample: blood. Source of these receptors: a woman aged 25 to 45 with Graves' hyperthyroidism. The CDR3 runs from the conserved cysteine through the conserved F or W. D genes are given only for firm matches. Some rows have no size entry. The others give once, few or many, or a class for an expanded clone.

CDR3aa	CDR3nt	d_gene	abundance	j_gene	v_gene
CASSYHAGTGYNEQFF	TGTGCCAGCAGCTACCACGCCGGGACAGGCTACAATGAGCAGTTCTTC	TRBD1	few	TRBJ2-1	TRBV5-4
CATSGAGVQDNEQFF	TGTGCCACCAGTGGGGCGGGAGTCCAGGACAATGAGCAGTTCTTC	TRBD2	many	TRBJ2-1	TRBV24-1
CASTGTSGNSEQYF	TGTGCCAGCACCGGGACTAGCGGGAATTCCGAGCAGTACTTC	TRBD2	-	TRBJ2-7	TRBV6-2/TRBV6-3
CASSLVGSVKETQYF	TGTGCCAGCAGCTTGGTGGGGTCAGTGAAAGAGACCCAGTACTTC	-	-	TRBJ2-5	TRBV5-6
CASSQGQLSSQPQHF	TGTGCCAGCTCACAGGGACAGCTTAGCAGTCAGCCCCAGCATTTT	TRBD1	-	TRBJ1-5	TRBV18
CASSLIGRSYEQYF	TGTGCCAGCAGCCTGATCGGACGCTCCTACGAGCAGTACTTC	-	few	TRBJ2-7	TRBV5-6
CASSSRLVSGGYNEQFF	TGTGCCAGCAGCTCCCGGCTTGTCTCGGGAGGATACAATGAGCAGTTCTTC	TRBD2	many	TRBJ2-1	TRBV11-2
CASSLGGVAGVVGELFF	TGTGCCAGCAGCTTGGGGGGGGTAGCGGGAGTCGTCGGGGAGCTGTTTTTT	TRBD2	-	TRBJ2-2	TRBV5-5
CSARRGQDTQYF	TGCAGTGCTAGGAGGGGGCAAGATACGCAGTATTTT	TRBD1	-	TRBJ2-3	TRBV20-1
CASSFAAGGLWNEQFF	TGTGCCAGCAGTTTTGCGGCGGGAGGGCTGTGGAATGAGCAGTTCTTC	TRBD2	few	TRBJ2-1	TRBV27
CASSFLAGGTDTQYF	TGTGCCAGCAGTTTTCTGGCAGGTGGCACAGATACGCAGTATTTT	-	many	TRBJ2-3	TRBV12-3/TRBV12-4
CASSFSGASYEQYF	TGTGCCAGCAGTTTTAGCGGGGCGTCCTACGAGCAGTACTTC	TRBD2	many	TRBJ2-7	TRBV27
CTSSFDHQVYYEQYF	TGTACCAGCAGCTTCGACCATCAAGTTTACTACGAGCAGTACTTC	-	few	TRBJ2-7	TRBV7-2
CASSLGFGSNQPQHF	TGTGCCAGCAGCTTAGGGTTTGGGTCCAATCAGCCCCAGCATTTT	-	few	TRBJ1-5	TRBV7-8
CASSPGQADAEAFF	TGTGCCAGCTCACCGGGACAGGCGGATGCTGAAGCTTTCTTT	TRBD1	many	TRBJ1-1	TRBV18
CASSQGALSEEGETQFF	TGTGCCAGCAGCCAAGGCGCCCTTAGCGAGGAGGGAGAGACCCAGTTCTTC	-	once	TRBJ2-1	TRBV3-1
CAIRATPSTDTQYF	TGTGCCATCAGAGCTACTCCTAGCACAGATACGCAGTATTTT	-	many	TRBJ2-3	TRBV10-3
CASSARVETEAFF	TGTGCCAGCAGTGCCAGGGTGGAGACTGAAGCTTTCTTT	-	many	TRBJ1-1	TRBV12-3/TRBV12-4
CASSPGGFASYEQYF	TGTGCCAGCAGCCCAGGAGGCTTCGCCTCCTACGAGCAGTACTTC	-	many	TRBJ2-7	TRBV7-2
CASSRNRNTGELFF	TGTGCCAGCAGCCGAAATCGCAACACCGGGGAGCTGTTTTTT	-	few	TRBJ2-2	TRBV27
CATSRDFASGADVLTF	TGTGCCACCAGCAGAGATTTTGCCTCTGGGGCCGACGTCCTGACTTTC	-	few	TRBJ2-6	TRBV15
CASSPRTGGNTEAFF	TGTGCCAGCAGCCCCCGGACAGGGGGGAACACTGAAGCTTTCTTT	TRBD1	many	TRBJ1-1	TRBV9
CASSLKETYEQYF	TGTGCCAGCAGCTTGAAGGAAACCTACGAGCAGTACTTC	-	many	TRBJ2-7	TRBV11-2
CASSYSTTDGNYGYTF	TGTGCCAGCAGTTACTCGACTACGGACGGAAACTATGGCTACACCTTC	-	-	TRBJ1-2	TRBV6-5
CASSFHGALSNQPQHF	TGTGCCAGCAGCTTCCACGGTGCCCTAAGCAATCAGCCCCAGCATTTT	-	-	TRBJ1-5	TRBV7-9
CASSSGTPGPYEQYF	TGTGCCAGCAGTTCCGGGACCCCCGGTCCCTACGAGCAGTACTTC	-	-	TRBJ2-7	TRBV28
CASSWRTGQNTGELFF	TGCGCCAGCAGCTGGCGGACAGGCCAGAACACCGGGGAGCTGTTTTTT	TRBD1	-	TRBJ2-2	TRBV5-1
CASSPPLTGEGFEAFF	TGTGCCAGCAGCCCCCCCCTGACAGGGGAGGGATTTGAAGCTTTCTTT	TRBD1	many	TRBJ1-1	TRBV3-1
CSARDNREAFF	TGCAGTGCTAGAGATAACAGAGAAGCTTTCTTT	-	-	TRBJ1-1	TRBV20-1
CASSLSGGIRNAGELFF	TGTGCCAGCAGTTTATCGGGCGGTATACGGAATGCCGGGGAGCTGTTTTTT	-	few	TRBJ2-2	TRBV27